Below, one TCR beta chain is given with its context. TCRdb's copy holds only in-frame clones and misses some; the assay was immunoSEQ multiplex PCR. The top ten hold 7.1% of the sample, which has approximately 150,000 clones, roughly 89% seen once. The sample comes from a study of control samples from healthy donors and cancer patients. The V gene end was trimmed by 0 bases and the J gene end by 0 bases; junction bases not matched to a gene: 11. Germline assignment: CDR1 SGHRS and CDR2 YFSETQ. CDR3 length equals 18 residues. What was sequenced was blood. V usage is TRBV5-1 and J usage is TRBJ1-1, with 7 bases aligning to TRBD1. This sequence was found in a young man in good health. The CDR3 DNA reads TGCGCCAGCAGCTTGGGACAGGGAGCCGCAATGATGAACACTGAAGCTTTCTTT. Protein product: CASSLGQGAAMMNTEAFF.